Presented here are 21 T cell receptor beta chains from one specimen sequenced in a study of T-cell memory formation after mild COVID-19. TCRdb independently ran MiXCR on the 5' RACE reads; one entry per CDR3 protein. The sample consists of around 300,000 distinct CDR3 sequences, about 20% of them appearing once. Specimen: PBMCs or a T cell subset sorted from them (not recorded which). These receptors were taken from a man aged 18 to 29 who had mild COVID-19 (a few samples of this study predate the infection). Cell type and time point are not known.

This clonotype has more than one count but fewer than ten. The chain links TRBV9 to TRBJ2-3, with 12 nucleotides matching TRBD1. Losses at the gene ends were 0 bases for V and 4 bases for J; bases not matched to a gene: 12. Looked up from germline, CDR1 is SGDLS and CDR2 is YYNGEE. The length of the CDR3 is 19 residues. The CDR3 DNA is TGTGCCAGCAGCGTAGCCGTGGGTGGGACAGGGGGCTTCTCAGATACGCAGTATTTT. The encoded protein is CASSVAVGGTGGFSDTQYF. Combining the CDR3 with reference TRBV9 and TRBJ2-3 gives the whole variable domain DSGVTQTPKHLITATGQRVTLRCSPRSGDLSVYWYQQSLDQGLQFLIQYYNGEERAKGNILERFSAQQFPDLHSELNLSSLELGDSALYFCASSVAVGGTGGFSDTQYFGPGTRLTVL.

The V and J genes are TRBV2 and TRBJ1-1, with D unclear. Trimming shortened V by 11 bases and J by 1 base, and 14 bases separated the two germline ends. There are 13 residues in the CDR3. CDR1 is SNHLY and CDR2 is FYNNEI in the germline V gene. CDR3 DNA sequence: TGTGCCTGGAAACCGACGGCGAACACTGAAGCTTTCTTT. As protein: CAWKPTANTEAFF.

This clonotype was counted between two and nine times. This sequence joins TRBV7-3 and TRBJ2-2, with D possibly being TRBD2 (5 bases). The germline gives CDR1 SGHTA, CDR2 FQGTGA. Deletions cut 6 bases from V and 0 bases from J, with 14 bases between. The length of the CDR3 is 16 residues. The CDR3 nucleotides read TGTGCCAGCAGGGACTCTAGAGCTTCGAACACCGGGGAGCTGTTTTTT. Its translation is CASRDSRASNTGELFF.

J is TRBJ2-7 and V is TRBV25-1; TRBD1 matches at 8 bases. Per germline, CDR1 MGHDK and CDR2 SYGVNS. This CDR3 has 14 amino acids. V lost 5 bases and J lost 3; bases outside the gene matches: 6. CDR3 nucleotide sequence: TGTGCCAGCAGTAAGACAGGGGACAGCTACGAGCAGTACTTC. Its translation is CASSKTGDSYEQYF.

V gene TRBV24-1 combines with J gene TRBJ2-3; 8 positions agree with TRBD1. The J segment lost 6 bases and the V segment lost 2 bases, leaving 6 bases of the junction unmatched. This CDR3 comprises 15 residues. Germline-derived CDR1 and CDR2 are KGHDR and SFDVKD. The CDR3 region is CATSDSPDRADTQYF. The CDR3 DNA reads TGTGCCACCAGTGATTCCCCGGACAGGGCGGATACGCAGTATTTT.

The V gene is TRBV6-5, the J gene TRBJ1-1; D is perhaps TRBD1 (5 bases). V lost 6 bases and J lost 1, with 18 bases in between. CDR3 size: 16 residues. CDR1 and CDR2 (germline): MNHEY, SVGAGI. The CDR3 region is CASSPVGQTRNTEAFF. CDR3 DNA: TGTGCCAGCAGCCCGGTGGGGCAGACAAGGAACACTGAAGCTTTCTTT.

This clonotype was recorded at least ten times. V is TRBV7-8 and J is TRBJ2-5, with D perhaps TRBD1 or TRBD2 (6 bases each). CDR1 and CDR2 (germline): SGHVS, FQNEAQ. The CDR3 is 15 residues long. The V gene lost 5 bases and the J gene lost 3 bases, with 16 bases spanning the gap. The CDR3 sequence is CASSPLRGVEETQYF. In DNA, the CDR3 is TGTGCCAGCAGCCCGTTGAGGGGGGTGGAAGAGACCCAGTACTTC. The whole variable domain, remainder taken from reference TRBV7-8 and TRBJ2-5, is GAGVSQSPRYKVAKRGQDVALRCDPISGHVSLFWYQQALGQGPEFLTYFQNEAQLDKSGLPSDRFFAERPEGSVSTLKIQRTQQEDSAVYLCASSPLRGVEETQYFGPGTRLLVL.

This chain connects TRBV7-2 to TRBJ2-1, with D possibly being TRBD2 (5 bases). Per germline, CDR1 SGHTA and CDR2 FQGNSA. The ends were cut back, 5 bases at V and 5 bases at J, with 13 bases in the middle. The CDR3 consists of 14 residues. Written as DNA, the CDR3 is TGTGCCAGCAGCCAACTAGTCGGCGACAATGAGCAGTTCTTC. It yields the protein CASSQLVGDNEQFF.

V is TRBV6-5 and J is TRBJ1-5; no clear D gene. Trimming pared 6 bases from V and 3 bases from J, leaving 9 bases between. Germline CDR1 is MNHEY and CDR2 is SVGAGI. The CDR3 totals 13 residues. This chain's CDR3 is CASRRAINQPQHF. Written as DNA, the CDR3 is TGTGCCAGCAGACGGGCGATCAATCAGCCCCAGCATTTT.

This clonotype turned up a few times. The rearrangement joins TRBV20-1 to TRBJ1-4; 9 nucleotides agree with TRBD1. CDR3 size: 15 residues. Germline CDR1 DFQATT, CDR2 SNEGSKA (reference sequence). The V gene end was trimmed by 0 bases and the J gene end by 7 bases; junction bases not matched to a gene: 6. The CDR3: CSARDSQGAGEKLFF. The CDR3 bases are TGCAGTGCTAGAGATTCACAGGGGGCCGGTGAAAAACTGTTTTTT.

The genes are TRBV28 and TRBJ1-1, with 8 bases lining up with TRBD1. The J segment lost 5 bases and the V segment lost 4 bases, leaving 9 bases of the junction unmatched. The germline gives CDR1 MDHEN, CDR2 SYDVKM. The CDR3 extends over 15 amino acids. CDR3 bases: TGTGCCAGCAGTTACGGACAGGGCAGGAGGACTGAAGCTTTCTTT. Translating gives CASSYGQGRRTEAFF.

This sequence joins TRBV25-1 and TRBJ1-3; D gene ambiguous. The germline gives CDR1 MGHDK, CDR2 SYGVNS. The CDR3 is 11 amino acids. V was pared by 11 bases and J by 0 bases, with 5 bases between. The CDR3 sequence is CAGSSGNTIYF. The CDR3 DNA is TGTGCCGGGAGCTCTGGAAACACCATATATTTT.

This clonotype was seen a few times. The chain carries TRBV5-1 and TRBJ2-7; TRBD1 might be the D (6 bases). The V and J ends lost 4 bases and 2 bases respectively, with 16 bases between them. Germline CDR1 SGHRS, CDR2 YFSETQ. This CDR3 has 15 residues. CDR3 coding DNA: TGCGCCAGCAGCCCGGACCCAGGGGCCCCCTACGAGCAGTACGTC. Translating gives CASSPDPGAPYEQYV.

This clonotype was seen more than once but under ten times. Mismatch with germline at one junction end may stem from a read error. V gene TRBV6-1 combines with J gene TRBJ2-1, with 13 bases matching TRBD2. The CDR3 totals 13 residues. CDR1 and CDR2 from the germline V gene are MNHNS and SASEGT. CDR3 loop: CASSVTSGGPGLF. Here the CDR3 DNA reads TGTGCCAGCAGTGTGACTAGCGGGGGGCCCGGGCTCTTC.

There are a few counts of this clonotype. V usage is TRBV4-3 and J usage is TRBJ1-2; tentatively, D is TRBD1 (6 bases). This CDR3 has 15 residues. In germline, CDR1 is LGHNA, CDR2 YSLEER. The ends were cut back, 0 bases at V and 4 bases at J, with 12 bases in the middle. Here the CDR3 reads CASSQDFGQSYGYTF. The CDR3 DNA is TGCGCCAGCAGCCAAGACTTCGGACAGTCCTATGGCTACACCTTC.

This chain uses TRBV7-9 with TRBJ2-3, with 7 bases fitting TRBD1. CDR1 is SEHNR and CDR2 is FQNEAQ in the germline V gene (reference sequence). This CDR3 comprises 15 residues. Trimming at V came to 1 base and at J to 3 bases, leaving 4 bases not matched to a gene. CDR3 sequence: CASSLVGTETDTQYF. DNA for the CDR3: TGTGCCAGCAGCTTAGTCGGGACAGAGACAGATACGCAGTATTTT.

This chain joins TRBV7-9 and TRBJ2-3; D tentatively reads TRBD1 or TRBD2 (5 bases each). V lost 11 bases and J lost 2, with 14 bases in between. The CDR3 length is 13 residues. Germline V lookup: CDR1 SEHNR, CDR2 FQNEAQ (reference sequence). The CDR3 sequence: CAGDPGHTDTQYF. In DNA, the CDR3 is TGTGCCGGGGACCCGGGGCACACAGATACGCAGTATTTT.

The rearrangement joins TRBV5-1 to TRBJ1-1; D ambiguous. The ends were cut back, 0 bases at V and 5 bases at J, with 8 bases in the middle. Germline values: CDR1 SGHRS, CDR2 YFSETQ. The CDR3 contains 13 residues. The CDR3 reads CASSLVSGTEAFF. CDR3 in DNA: TGCGCCAGCAGCTTGGTCTCTGGGACTGAAGCTTTCTTT. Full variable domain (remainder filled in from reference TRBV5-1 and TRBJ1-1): KAGVTQTPRYLIKTRGQQVTLSCSPISGHRSVSWYQQTPGQGLQFLFEYFSETQRNKGNFPGRFSGRQFSNSRSEMNVSTLELGDSALYLCASSLVSGTEAFFGQGTRLTVV.

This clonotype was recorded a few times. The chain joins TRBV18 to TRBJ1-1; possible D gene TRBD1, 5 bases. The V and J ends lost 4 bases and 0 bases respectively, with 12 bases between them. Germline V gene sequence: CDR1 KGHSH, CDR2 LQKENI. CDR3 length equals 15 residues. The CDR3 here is CASSRDQGMNTEAFF. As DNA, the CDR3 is TGTGCCAGCTCACGGGACCAGGGAATGAACACTGAAGCTTTCTTT.

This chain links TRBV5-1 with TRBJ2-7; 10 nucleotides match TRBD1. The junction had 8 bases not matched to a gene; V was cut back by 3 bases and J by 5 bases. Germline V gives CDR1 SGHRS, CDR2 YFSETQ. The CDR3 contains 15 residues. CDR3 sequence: CASSSGTGVWNEQYV. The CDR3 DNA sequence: TGCGCCAGCAGCTCCGGGACAGGGGTGTGGAACGAGCAGTACGTC.

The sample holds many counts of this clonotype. CDR3 sequence reads: CASSQDLGRENQPQHF. For the CDR3, the DNA is TGTGCCAGCAGCCAAGATCTAGGCAGGGAAAATCAGCCCCAGCATTTT. The J gene is TRBJ1-5, the V gene TRBV4-2; the D gene is possibly TRBD1 (5 bases). The germline gives CDR1 LGHNA, CDR2 YNFKEQ. V gave up 0 bases and J gave up 4 bases, with 13 bases separating them. The length of the CDR3 is 16 residues.